This T cell receptor beta chain emerged from a study of pediatric ulcerative colitis. Overall study: Ulcerative colitis patients had pancolitis or left-sided colitis, with confirming histology.

Only in-frame clones appear in the TCRdb table, and some are missing; sequencing was by immunoSEQ multiplex PCR. The table lists roughly 17,000 clones, just under 75% of them singletons. This clone is labeled medium-sized. As yet, its antigen is unknown. Rectal tissue came from one to two pinch biopsies taken at colonoscopy. Study observations and caveats: Compared with controls, ulcerative colitis showed greater blood-rectum clone sharing. Blood-derived T cells may be present in rectal pinch biopsies.

The CDR3 length is 14 residues. Trimming shortened V by 4 bases and J by 1 base, and 7 bases separated the two germline ends. The germline V gene has CDR1 ENHRY and CDR2 SYGVKD. Sequenced sample: gut tissue. This TCR was recovered from a girl aged 5 to 17 with moderate ulcerative colitis. The V and J genes are TRBV10-3 and TRBJ2-2, with unresolved D. The CDR3, as DNA: TGTGCCATCAGTGCCTCCAAGAACACCGGGGAGCTGTTTTTT. Translating gives CAISASKNTGELFF.